These T cell receptor beta chains were read from a single sample in a study of control samples from healthy donors and cancer patients. Clones were read by immunoSEQ multiplex PCR, and TCRdb kept only the in-frame ones, dropping some. The table lists around 130,000 clones, about 86% of them singletons. Sequencing used blood. These receptors were collected from a man younger than 40 in good health. Both conserved end residues are part of each CDR3. The D gene is left open where the match is weak. Expanded clones are given a class, and other clones once, few, many or no size at all.

J gene	D gene	clone size	V gene	CDR3 DNA	CDR3 protein
TRBJ2-1	NA	NA	TRBV2	TGTGCCAGCAGTGACGGGGCCCTGAGCTCCTACAATGAGCAGTTCTTC	CASSDGALSSYNEQFF
TRBJ2-5	NA	NA	TRBV12-2	TGTGCAAGTCGCTTCGCTAGCGGGGGGCTTATTCAAGAGACCCAGTACTTC	CASRFASGGLIQETQYF
TRBJ2-1	NA	once	TRBV7-2	TGTGCCAGCAGCTTAAGCAGGGTCTCCCACAATGAGCAGTTCTTC	CASSLSRVSHNEQFF
TRBJ2-7	TRBD1	few	TRBV7-9	TGTGCCAGCAGCTTTTCTGAGACAGGGAGTAACGAGCAGTACTTC	CASSFSETGSNEQYF
TRBJ2-7	TRBD1	NA	TRBV24-1	TGTGCCACCAGTGATTCCCGGGACAGGGAAGGCTACGAGCAGTACTTC	CATSDSRDREGYEQYF
TRBJ2-5	TRBD2	NA	TRBV5-5	TGTGCCAGCAGCCCGGGGGAGGCTAGCGGGGGGCAAGAGACCCAGTACTTC	CASSPGEASGGQETQYF
TRBJ2-3	NA	NA	TRBV4-1	TGCGCCAGCAGCCAAGAGGCCCCCGGCCAAACAGGGAATACGCAGTATTTT	CASSQEAPGQTGNTQYF
TRBJ1-1	NA	NA	TRBV11-3	TGTGCCAGCCTGCTAGGGGCGGGTAACACTGAAGCTTTCTTT	CASLLGAGNTEAFF
TRBJ1-1	NA	NA	TRBV11-3	TGTGCCAGCAGCTATGGACTCAATACGGGGAACACTGAAGCTTTCTTT	CASSYGLNTGNTEAFF
TRBJ2-1	NA	NA	TRBV2	TGTGCCACCGATGGGGGCAATGAGCAGTTCTTC	CATDGGNEQFF
TRBJ1-2	NA	once	TRBV11-3	TGTGCCAGCAGCCCCTCCCAGGGAAGCTATGGCTACACCTTC	CASSPSQGSYGYTF
TRBJ1-5	NA	NA	TRBV16	TGTGCCAGCAGCCAATCGCCGGGGGTCAATCAGCCCCAGCATTTT	CASSQSPGVNQPQHF
TRBJ2-1	NA	NA	TRBV27	TGTGCCAGCAGTTTGTTTACGGCGGGTGAGCAGTTCTTC	CASSLFTAGEQFF
TRBJ2-3	TRBD1	few	TRBV30	TGTGCCTGGGACAGGGGGGGCACAGATACGCAGTATTTT	CAWDRGGTDTQYF
TRBJ1-4	NA	NA	TRBV7-3	TGTGCCACCGCGAGGGGGGCGGGTGAAAAACTGTTTTTT	CATARGAGEKLFF
TRBJ2-2	NA	once	TRBV10-3	TGTGCCATCAGTGATTGGGGTGGCACCGGGGAGCTGTTTTTT	CAISDWGGTGELFF
TRBJ1-3	NA	once	TRBV5-1	TGCGCCAGCAGCCCTTTGGACGGGGGGTTTGGAAACACCATATATTTT	CASSPLDGGFGNTIYF
TRBJ2-2	NA	few	TRBV3-1/TRBV3-2	TGTGCCAGCGGAGGATTCACCGGGGAGCTGTTTTTT	CASGGFTGELFF
TRBJ1-5	NA	once	TRBV6-5	TGTGCCAGCAGGGATCAGGGGAGCAATCAGCCCCAGCATTTT	CASRDQGSNQPQHF
TRBJ1-1	NA	NA	TRBV5-1	TGCGCCAGCAGCTTAGGCAACCTAAACACTGAAGCTTTCTTT	CASSLGNLNTEAFF